This is a list of T cell receptor beta chains from one sample in a study of T-cell reconstitution after alpha-beta-depleted transplantation in children. MiXCR was run by TCRdb on the PCR reads, yielding one entry per CDR3 protein. Seen here are 250,000 to 350,000 distinct CDR3 sequences, almost 10% observed once, and the top ten hold roughly a tenth. This specimen was PBMCs from the stem cell graft donor, taken from the stem cell graft. These receptor sequences come from a human donor who donated a stem cell graft to a child with SCID. Both conserved end residues are part of each CDR3. Fields, in order: V gene, D gene, CDR3 protein. D genes are given only for firm matches.

TRBV18 | NA | CASSGGNTEAFF
TRBV20-1 | TRBD1 | CSADRGIFYEQYF
TRBV12-3/TRBV12-4 | TRBD1 | CASSPGTGIGSNQPQHF
TRBV10-3 | TRBD1 | CAIRGQGSDTQYF
TRBV3-1 | NA | CASSQESTEAFF
TRBV21-1 | NA | CASSKLGTGNYNEQFF
TRBV5-6 | NA | CASSLSDGSGQPQHF
TRBV6-2/TRBV6-3 | NA | CASSYPGRTSGNTIYF
TRBV10-3 | NA | CAISEDRVQPQHF
TRBV20-1 | NA | CSARRVLSGRGEAFF
TRBV12-3/TRBV12-4 | TRBD2 | CASNPSGLAGAGDTQYF
TRBV7-7 | NA | CASSLEGSVGEQFF
TRBV2 | NA | CASLVTEAFF
TRBV5-1 | TRBD1 | CASSSRTGSGEKLFF
TRBV7-9 | NA | CASSSPPSNTEAFF
TRBV2 | TRBD1 | CASRDRIYGYTF
TRBV7-8 | TRBD2 | CASSLLRGGNYNEQFF
TRBV2 | NA | CATQAGIEAFF
TRBV5-1 | NA | CASSLTGIQETQYF
TRBV6-5 | NA | CASSLSPAYEQYF
TRBV3-1 | NA | CASSQAGILDTQYF
TRBV11-2 | NA | CASSLLGVPENTEAFF
TRBV20-1 | TRBD1 | CSARTGTGPYEQYF
TRBV13 | TRBD2 | CASSFSMTSGASYNEQFF
TRBV13 | NA | CASSRTSRSADTQYF
TRBV7-6 | NA | CASSLASELRGTPDTQYF
TRBV28 | TRBD1 | CASRGQVNEQFF
TRBV10-3 | TRBD2 | CAISWTSGGADTQYF
TRBV20-1 | NA | CSARDGTENTGELFF
TRBV3-1 | NA | CASSQEGRANYGYTF
TRBV5-2 | NA | CASNLRGNTEAFF
TRBV20-1 | NA | CSARLDSPLETQYF
TRBV2 | NA | CASSEAQLVIREQYF